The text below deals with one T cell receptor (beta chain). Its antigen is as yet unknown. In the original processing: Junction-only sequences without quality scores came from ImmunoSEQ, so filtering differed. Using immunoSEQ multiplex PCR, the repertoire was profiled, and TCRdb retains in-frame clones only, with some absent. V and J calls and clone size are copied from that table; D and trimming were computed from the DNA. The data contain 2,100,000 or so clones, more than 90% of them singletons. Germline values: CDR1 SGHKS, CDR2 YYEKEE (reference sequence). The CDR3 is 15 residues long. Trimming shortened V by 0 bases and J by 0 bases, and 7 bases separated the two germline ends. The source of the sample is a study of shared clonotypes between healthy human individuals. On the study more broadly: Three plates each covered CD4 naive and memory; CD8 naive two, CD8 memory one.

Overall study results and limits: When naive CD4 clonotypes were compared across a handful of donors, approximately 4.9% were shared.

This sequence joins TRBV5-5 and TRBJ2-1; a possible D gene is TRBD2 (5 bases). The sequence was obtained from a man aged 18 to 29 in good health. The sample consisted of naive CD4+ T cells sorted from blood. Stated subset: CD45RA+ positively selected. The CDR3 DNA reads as TGTGCCAGCAGCTTGGCCAGCGGCTCCTACAATGAGCAGTTCTTC. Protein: CASSLASGSYNEQFF.